These 19 T cell receptor beta chains came from one sample sequenced in a study of CD8 T cells in ankylosing spondylitis. Study results and limitations: Ankylosing spondylitis blood appeared to carry a characteristic TCR beta motif of several highly homologous variants.

TCRdb used MiXCR to reprocess the 5' RACE reads, holding one entry per CDR3 protein. The table includes hundreds of thousands of distinct CDR3 sequences, 12% detected once. No antigen is known for these receptors. Sequencing was done on a sample of blood, either unsorted or a sorted T cell fraction (not recorded which). Receptors were obtained from a male donor with ankylosing spondylitis.

The rearrangement links TRBV5-5 to TRBJ2-1; TRBD2 aligns across 7 bases. With 0 bases clipped from V and 1 base from J, the junction kept 7 bases outside the gene matches. CDR1 SGHKS and CDR2 YYEKEE come from the germline V gene (reference sequence). CDR3 length equals 17 residues. The CDR3 is CASSLGFGGSSYNEQFF. The CDR3, as DNA: TGTGCCAGCAGCTTGGGATTTGGCGGGAGTTCCTACAATGAGCAGTTCTTC.

The chain is built from TRBV5-1 and TRBJ2-1; tentative D call: TRBD1 (6 bases). The length of the CDR3 is 15 residues. Trimming took 2 bases from V and 1 from J, leaving 10 bases between them. CDR1 is SGHRS and CDR2 is YFSETQ in the germline V gene. The CDR3 protein is CASSLYGTSYNEQFF. CDR3 sequence (DNA): TGCGCCAGCAGCTTATACGGGACATCCTACAATGAGCAGTTCTTC.

The rearrangement links TRBV20-1 to TRBJ2-3; D call uncertain. This CDR3 is built from 14 residues. V lost 3 bases and J 2 bases, leaving 12 bases between the germline ends. The germline gives CDR1 DFQATT, CDR2 SNEGSKA (reference sequence). The CDR3 nucleotides read TGCAGTGCTAGTGAACTGAGACACACAGATACGCAGTATTTT. It is translated as CSASELRHTDTQYF.

Many counts were recorded for this clonotype. The chain is built from TRBV10-3 and TRBJ2-1; 11 bases map to TRBD2. V shed 3 bases, J shed 5 bases, and the junction held 3 bases outside the gene matches. CDR1 and CDR2 from the germline V gene are ENHRY and SYGVKD. The CDR3 loop spans 15 amino acids. The CDR3 sequence is CAISDPGLADNEQFF. The CDR3 region has the DNA TGTGCCATCAGTGACCCGGGACTAGCGGACAATGAGCAGTTCTTC.

This clonotype was seen many times. The chain employs TRBV6-5 and TRBJ1-1; D gene ambiguous. V lost 2 bases and J 5 bases, leaving 15 bases between the germline ends. Germline CDR1 MNHEY, CDR2 SVGAGI. This CDR3 is 15 amino acids long. CDR3 in amino acids: CASSYGISLGTEAFF. In nucleotides, the CDR3 is TGTGCCAGCAGTTACGGTATCAGTTTGGGGACTGAAGCTTTCTTT.

The V and J genes are TRBV11-3 and TRBJ1-2, with 7 bases aligning to TRBD1. The CDR3 sequence is 18 residues long. The J segment lost 0 bases and the V segment lost 5 bases, leaving 15 bases of the junction unmatched. Per germline, CDR1 SGHNT and CDR2 YENEEA. CDR3 amino acids: CASSPNLGGAGANYGYTF. The CDR3 bases are TGTGCCAGCAGCCCGAATTTAGGGGGCGCAGGGGCTAACTATGGCTACACCTTC.

A few counts support this clonotype. The V and J genes are TRBV5-6 and TRBJ2-3; D gene unclear. This CDR3 region has 13 residues. The ends were cut back, 5 bases at V and 5 bases at J, with 12 bases in the middle. Per the germline V gene, CDR1 is SGHDT and CDR2 is YYEEEE. The DNA for the CDR3 is TGTGCCAGCAGTGCGACTTGGGGAGATACGCAGTATTTT. Translation gives CASSATWGDTQYF. Full variable domain (remainder filled in from reference TRBV5-6 and TRBJ2-3): DAGVTQSPTHLIKTRGQQVTLRCSPKSGHDTVSWYQQALGQGPQFIFQYYEEEERQRGNFPDRFSGHQFPNYSSELNVNALLLGDSALYLCASSATWGDTQYFGPGTRLTVL.

This clonotype was counted between two and nine times. The rearrangement links TRBV6-2 or TRBV6-3 to TRBJ2-2; a possible D gene is TRBD1 (5 bases). Germline values: CDR1 MNHEY, CDR2 SVGEGT. V lost 7 bases, J lost 5 bases, and 20 bases lay in between. The CDR3 contains 16 residues. CDR3 amino acids: CASTPNIAGSTGELFF. CDR3 nucleotides: TGTGCCAGCACCCCTAACATAGCAGGGTCGACCGGGGAGCTGTTTTTT.

The gene calls are TRBV5-4 and TRBJ2-1, with D possibly matching TRBD2 (5 bases). V was pared by 4 bases and J by 9 bases, with 14 bases between. Germline CDR1 SGHNT, CDR2 YYREEE (reference sequence). The CDR3 covers 13 residues. As DNA, the CDR3 is TGTGCCAGCAGCGCCCCAGACTATGGTGAGCAGTTCTTC. The encoded protein is CASSAPDYGEQFF.

Only a few counts were recorded for this clonotype. The V gene is TRBV20-1, the J gene TRBJ2-3; D assignment may be TRBD1 or TRBD2 (6 bases each). CDR1 is DFQATT and CDR2 is SNEGSKA in the germline V gene (reference sequence). This CDR3 comprises 14 residues. Trimming took off 6 bases at V and 4 bases at J, with 17 bases between the two ends. CDR3 in amino acids: CSATGGTYSDTQYF. CDR3 DNA sequence: TGCAGTGCCACAGGAGGGACATATTCAGATACGCAGTATTTT.

CDR3 protein: CASSYPTGESYNSPLHF. The CDR3 coding sequence is TGTGCCAGCAGTTATCCAACAGGGGAGTCCTATAATTCACCCCTCCACTTT. This chain uses TRBV6-5 with TRBJ1-6; TRBD1 aligns across 7 bases. Trimming took 3 bases from V and 1 from J; bases not matched to a gene: 6. This CDR3 is built from 17 residues. CDR1 and CDR2 from the germline V gene are MNHEY and SVGAGI.

This clonotype has more than one count but fewer than ten. The genes are TRBV7-2 and TRBJ2-5; D is perhaps TRBD2 (6 bases). This CDR3 has 16 residues. Per germline, CDR1 SGHTA and CDR2 FQGNSA. The V and J ends lost 1 base and 2 bases respectively, with 14 bases between them. Here the CDR3 reads CASSLGRARGQETQYF. In DNA form, the CDR3 reads TGTGCCAGCAGCTTAGGGCGCGCCCGGGGGCAAGAGACCCAGTACTTC.

There are many counts of this clonotype. J is TRBJ2-1 and V is TRBV3-1; D may match TRBD1 or TRBD2 (5 bases each). V lost 4 bases and J lost 3, with 16 bases in between. The CDR3 sequence is 16 residues long. Per germline, CDR1 LGHDT and CDR2 YNNKEL (reference sequence). CDR3 region: CASSPNPTRGYNEQFF. The CDR3 DNA follows: TGTGCCAGCAGCCCCAATCCCACGAGGGGCTACAATGAGCAGTTCTTC.

This clonotype was seen repeatedly, ten times or more. The CDR3 DNA sequence: TGCAGCGTTGTTTGGAATAGGACACCCTACAATGAGCAGTTCTTC. Protein product: CSVVWNRTPYNEQFF. The chain joins TRBV29-1 to TRBJ2-1; TRBD1 might be the D (5 bases). Germline loops: CDR1 SQVTM, CDR2 ANQGSEA. This CDR3 has 15 amino acids. Trimming removed 4 bases from V and 2 bases from J, with 15 bases in between.

This clonotype appeared a few times. The CDR3 protein is CSARDRLAGGNEQFF. As DNA, the CDR3 is TGCAGTGCTAGAGACCGACTAGCGGGAGGCAATGAGCAGTTCTTC. The chain couples TRBV20-1 to TRBJ2-1, with TRBD2 identical over 13 bases. The CDR3 spans 15 residues. The V and J ends lost 0 bases and 6 bases, in that order; junction bases with no gene match: 2. The germline V gene has CDR1 DFQATT and CDR2 SNEGSKA (reference sequence).

This clonotype was picked up a small number of times. V usage is TRBV19 and J usage is TRBJ1-2; D not resolved. Per germline, CDR1 LNHDA and CDR2 SQIVND (reference sequence). The CDR3 runs 12 residues. Trimming cost V 3 bases and J 7 bases, with 9 bases left between them. The CDR3 reads CASSILGSGYTF. The DNA for the CDR3 is TGTGCCAGTAGTATCCTGGGGAGTGGCTACACCTTC.

This clonotype was detected only a few times. The gene calls are TRBV28 and TRBJ2-4, with TRBD2 as a possible D gene (5 bases). This CDR3 spans 13 amino acids. V lost 6 bases and J 2 bases, leaving 8 bases between the germline ends. Germline V lookup: CDR1 MDHEN, CDR2 SYDVKM. Here the CDR3 DNA reads TGTGCCAGCAGGTCCGGGACCAAAAACATTCAGTACTTC. This codes for CASRSGTKNIQYF.

The J gene is TRBJ1-3, the V gene TRBV6-1, with 9 bases that match TRBD1. Per the germline V gene, CDR1 is MNHNS and CDR2 is SASEGT. J gave up 4 bases and V 4 bases, and 5 bases lay outside the gene matches. The CDR3 contains 15 residues. CDR3 loop: CASSADRGAGNTIYF. As DNA, the CDR3 is TGTGCCAGCAGTGCGGACAGGGGAGCGGGAAACACCATATATTTT.

This clonotype came up a few times. This sequence joins TRBV7-2 and TRBJ2-3, with 13 positions matching TRBD2. The CDR3 extends over 16 amino acids. V shed 3 bases, J shed 4 bases, and the junction held 4 bases outside the gene matches. Germline V gives CDR1 SGHTA, CDR2 FQGNSA. CDR3 nucleotide sequence: TGTGCCAGCAGCTTGAAACTAGCGGGGGGGTCAGATACGCAGTATTTT. It encodes CASSLKLAGGSDTQYF.